This TCR beta chain was retrieved from a study of cytomegalovirus exposure and HLA in healthy donors (dated by TCRdb to between 2016 and 2019). Looking at the study overall: An earlier analysis of fewer than 750 of the donors reported 276 Gb of sequence data and around 120 million unique TCR beta sequences obtained from about 180 million T cells. Rather than using new phenotypic data, the later analysis identified candidate immune exposures from TCR beta sequences and from how often those sequences occurred across donors. Because of strong linkage in the cohort, five DR-DQ haplotypes were treated as single units for association and clustering. Among 398 genotyped donors of the cohort, an average of roughly 240,000 unique TCR beta nucleotide sequences were sequenced per donor, around 20% of them non-productive. In addition to the first cohort of hundreds of subjects, a separate validation cohort of some 120 different subjects was used. All discovery cohort repertoires had been generated on a single sequencing platform. Approximately 330 gigabases of sequencing data and around 85 million unique TCR sequences made up an early release that covered 500 to 700 HLA-typed donors. To predict cytomegalovirus infection status, the study combined high-throughput TCR immunosequencing, statistical association of individual TCRs with disease status, and machine learning. Donor age, sex, ethnicity and CMV serostatus were collected together with the repertoire data. Of the 300 to 450 genotyped donors, 70% to 90% were placed in the genetic ancestry cluster associated with self-reported Caucasian donors. To study patterns of TCR occurrence, a later analysis re-analyzed previously published TCR beta repertoires from 550 to 800 donors and added high-resolution HLA genotyping. The aim of the study was to test whether cataloging public T cell receptors could identify signatures of past pathogen exposure. Typing coverage varied by locus: roughly 629-630 donors for A, B, C, DRB1 and DQB1; roughly 520 for DQA1; around 610 for DPA1; more than 450 for DPB1. The study profiled the T cell repertoires of about 720 subjects by immunosequencing and related them to cytomegalovirus serostatus. To decide whether each TCR beta V gene segment behaved as functional or pseudogenic, an earlier analysis of approximately 590 of the donors relied on high-throughput TCR beta sequencing. Genome-wide SNP genotypes for about 65% of the roughly 670 donors were used in a later genetic analysis, which treated that subset as a discovery cohort. HLA typing included class I and class II loci at four-digit resolution.

The study at large found these results: In both the original and validation cohorts, the classifier was reported to diagnose cytomegalovirus status with high specificity and sensitivity. V-gene and J-gene trimming of TCR beta chains was associated with a missense DCLRE1C variant in a later genetic analysis, and the association was replicated in an independent cohort. The only immune exposure information available for the cohort was CMV serostatus. The presence/absence analyses assumed that sequencing depth was roughly uniform across donors, and that assumption may not be true. Linkage disequilibrium might explain the correlated functional status among segregating V segments, but an unknown experimental factor could not be ruled out. In an earlier analysis of several hundred of the donors, most TCR beta V segments were observed in productive rearrangements about 87% or about 30% of the time, broadly matching IMGT annotations. A further reported finding was that TCR beta sequences accurately predicted the HLA-A and HLA-B alleles for most subjects in the first cohort. According to the authors, the approach could potentially be generalized to other disease states and immunological phenotypes. In a later analysis, HLA-associated TCR beta chains showed more clonal expansion and lower generation probabilities than non-associated chains that were equally common. Most TCR sequences were seen in very few donors, while some public TCRs were found in many individuals. At a false discovery rate of 0.05, a later analysis linked some 17,000 TCR beta sequences to specific HLA alleles. The 87-base-pair reads could not distinguish some IMGT-functional V segments, including TRBV6-2 and TRBV6-3, so those segments were excluded. The sequencing pipeline was judged likely to have produced a cluster of highly shared sequence variants as a technical artifact. A later analysis reported that several top co-occurrence clusters appeared linked to parvovirus B19, influenza, CMV and Epstein-Barr virus. Only TCR beta chains were sequenced in this cohort, and the absence of alpha or paired-chain data limited detectable features. In vitro tests confirmed that a few of the cytomegalovirus-associated TCR beta chains recognize cytomegalovirus antigens. A later analysis found that TCR association rates varied across HLA loci, with DRB1 alleles showing the most associated TCRs and HLA-C alleles the fewest. Because counts were too low, about 17 rarely observed V segments, including chromosome 9 orphons, were excluded from the earlier analysis of some 590 of the donors. According to a later analysis, most CMV-associated TCR beta chains appeared to be HLA-restricted, and the HLA associations seemed to be driven largely by CMV exposure. Compared with the roughly 600-donor mean, donors in an Asian-associated ancestry cluster had fewer N-insertions in productive TCRs, according to a later genetic analysis. Because HLA typing was unavailable for some donors at each locus, only the typed subset was used in association tests. In the study, some 180 TCR beta chains were listed as associated with cytomegalovirus. Strong co-occurrence of HLA alleles, especially DR and DQ, made assigning TCR associations to individual alleles difficult.

About this clone itself: It lacks a known antigen. Base qualities are missing; no much larger clone stands one base away.

According to the germline V gene, CDR1 reads SGHAT and CDR2 reads FQNNGV. The CDR3 holds 16 amino acids from the cysteine to the phenylalanine. The sequence is cut down to CDR3 DNA, 48 bases in frame from base 1. Ends trimmed: V by 3 bases, J by 2 bases; bases unmatched to a gene: 6. Receptor libraries were prepared by the immunoSEQ multiplex PCR assay. The multiplex PCR relied on a mix of 60 forward primers for TCR Vbeta segments and 13 reverse primers for TCR Jbeta segments. Amplification of the CDR3 region of rearranged TCR beta genes was performed with a multiplex PCR assay on genomic DNA. On the Illumina HiSeq System, the amplified TCR beta libraries were sequenced as 87-base-pair reads. Per the source publication's procedure: A later analysis tallied 75 million to 85 million unique TCR beta chains across the 666 repertoires, and some 10 million of those chains were shared by two or more donors. A nearest-neighbor algorithm error-corrected the raw reads and collapsed the reads into unique sequences, merging closely related sequences to remove PCR and sequencing errors. Alignment of CDR3 sequences to IMGT reference sequences was used to assign V, D and J gene segments. For a sequence to be retained, at least a six-nucleotide match to both a V gene segment and a J gene segment was required. Rearrangements were classified as productive when the CDR3 lacked stop codons and remained in frame with V and J, and all other rearrangements were classified as non-productive. Following IMGT convention, CDR3 was defined as the stretch from the second conserved V-encoded cysteine to the conserved J-encoded phenylalanine. Sequences without an unambiguous match to a single V gene segment were excluded from the earlier analysis of 587 of the donors. An earlier analysis of just under 600 of the donors called V segments functional above 56.7% productive rearrangements and segregating when the between-donor standard deviation exceeded 5%. A statistical classification framework was built for diagnosing cytomegalovirus status from the catalog of TCR beta chain sequences. A later analysis assigned V and J genes by comparing TCR nucleotide sequences with IMGT/GENE-DB human TR gene sequences. The TCRdist pipeline was used in a later analysis to assign CDR3 sequences and most-parsimonious VDJ recombination scenarios. In a later analysis, each TCR beta chain was defined by its CDR3 amino acid sequence together with its V-gene family, and reads without a unique V-gene family were excluded. As a way to deal with suspected cross-contamination and a sequencing artifact, a later analysis dropped over 550 nucleotide sequences that were highly shared and had low generation probability. In a later analysis, a clonal expansion index for each public chain was calculated from normalized within-repertoire ranks of inferred template counts. In a later analysis, generation probabilities were computed with a VDJ recombination model fitted to out-of-frame rearrangements, and the resulting probabilities were checked against IGoR. In a later analysis, hypergeometric tests were used to score TCR-TCR, TCR-HLA and TCR-CMV co-occurrence, with a repertoire-size bias correction applied to TCR pairs. A later analysis estimated false discovery rates by permuting HLA or CMV assignments 20 times. In a later analysis, co-occurring TCRs were grouped using DBSCAN, with TCRdist sequence similarity added in when clustering inside HLA-allele-positive subsets. For co-occurrence clustering, repertoires with fewer than 30,000 or more than 120,000 public chains were excluded, along with about five repertoires with anomalous nucleotide sharing. TCRdb provides this immuneACCESS table in a form limited to in-frame rearrangements. Some clones are lacking; in checked studies, under half of them reflect an unresolved V gene, and why the rest are absent is not known. That table is the source of V, J and clone size, and D and trimming were worked out from the DNA. Within this sample are around 140,000 clones, with 65% to 85% of them counted one time only. Approximately 2.3% of the sample is held by the ten biggest clonotypes.

The cohort comprised hundreds of healthy bone marrow donors. All cohort members were sampled while nominally healthy, although unrecorded immune exposures were likely present. The donor tested CMV seronegative, placing the donor among the approximately 400 seronegative members of the cohort. Every donor gave a peripheral blood sample, and the peripheral blood mononuclear cells from that sample were used for TCR beta sequencing. The Qiagen DNeasy Blood Extraction Kit was used to extract genomic DNA from the blood cell samples. Here the chain combines TRBV11-2 and TRBJ2-2; 7 middle bases align to TRBD1. The sequence was collected from a male donor in good health and CMV-seronegative. The source material was PBMCs. CDR3 region: CASSFPRDSNTGELFF. The sequence in DNA is TGTGCCAGCAGCTTCCCACGGGACAGCAACACCGGGGAGCTGTTTTTT.